The T cell receptor (beta chain) described here comes from a study of T cell changes during pregnancy in multiple sclerosis. The protocol was immunoSEQ multiplex PCR, while the TCRdb copy is restricted to in-frame clones and leaves out a portion. This sample has 55,000 to 80,000 clones, with approximately 94% found just once. Per germline, CDR1 SGDLS and CDR2 YYNGEE. This CDR3 is 16 amino acids long. Trimming at V came to 3 bases and at J to 0 bases, leaving 7 bases not matched to a gene. The TCR was taken from a female donor with multiple sclerosis, enrolled in a pregnancy study. The material sequenced was peripheral blood, taken in the third trimester of pregnancy. This chain links TRBV9 with TRBJ2-7; 9 bases line up with TRBD1. CDR3: CASSGRSDRGSYEQYF. Here the CDR3 DNA reads TGTGCCAGCAGCGGGAGATCGGACAGGGGCTCCTACGAGCAGTACTTC.